The text below deals with one T cell receptor beta chain. The antigen is undetermined. The CDR3 has 15 residues. Looked up from germline, CDR1 is SGHTA and CDR2 is FQGNSA. Between the trimmed V and J ends, which lost 5 bases and 2 bases, there was a span of 14 bases. These data originate in a study of T-cell memory formation after mild COVID-19. Overall study findings and caveats: Researchers found some responding clones in pre-infection memory, a sign that cross-reactive memory joined. Mostly located in CM and EM were contracting CD4+ clones, with contracting CD8+ clones located in EMRA. CD4/CD8 balance held among clones contracting day 15 to 85, and later expanders leaned CD4+.

TCR alpha and TCR beta cDNA libraries carrying sample barcodes and UMIs came from 5'RACE with constant-segment primers. TCRdb reprocessed the 5' RACE reads via MiXCR and lists one record per CDR3 protein. The table has roughly 170,000 distinct CDR3 sequences, 15% to 20% seen once. This TCR derives from a man aged 18 to 30 who had mild COVID-19 (a few samples of this study predate the infection). Cell type and time point are not known. The chain has TRBV7-2 and TRBJ2-3; D may be TRBD2 (6 bases). Sequences were obtained from PBMCs or a T cell subset sorted from them (not recorded which). CDR3 loop: CASSPRLANTDTQYF. CDR3 DNA: TGTGCCAGCAGCCCCCGGCTAGCGAACACAGATACGCAGTATTTT.